Listed below are T cell receptor beta chains from one sample, sequenced in a study of identical twins. Using its own MiXCR run on the 5' RACE reads, TCRdb lists one record per CDR3 protein. The repertoire holds over 550,000 distinct CDR3 sequences, with under 8.5% as singletons. These same data were also listed under a study on yellow fever vaccine responses in identical twins.

Sequencing was carried out using PBMCs. The receptors here all came from a woman younger than 30 in good health. Each CDR3 is given with its conserved first and last residue. A D gene is named only where the DNA matches it firmly. Size tells how often a clone was seen (once, few, many) or the class of an expanded clone, and some rows leave it out.

d_call clone_size j_call v_call cdr3_nt cdr3_aa
. many TRBJ2-2 TRBV28 TGTGCCAGCAGTTTCCGAGGGAACACCGGGGAGCTGTTTTTT CASSFRGNTGELFF
. many TRBJ2-1 TRBV6-5 TGTGCCAGCAGTTACTCGATCGGAGGTGAGCAGTTCTTC CASSYSIGGEQFF
. many TRBJ1-3 TRBV7-6 TGTGCCAGCAGCCTCCAGGGTACTGTAAACACCATATATTTT CASSLQGTVNTIYF
TRBD1 many TRBJ1-1 TRBV5-1 TGCGCCAGCAGCACCGGGACAGGGGGCTGGAACACTGAAGCTTTCTTT CASSTGTGGWNTEAFF
. . TRBJ2-1 TRBV29-1 TGCAGCGTTGAAGAGGGACGGTACAATGAGCAGTTCTTC CSVEEGRYNEQFF
TRBD2 . TRBJ2-1 TRBV5-1 TGCGCCAGCAGCCCGGGAGGAGCGGGGGGGCCTTTTATCTTC CASSPGGAGGPFIF
. . TRBJ2-1 TRBV3-1 TGTGCCAGCAGATCAACCGGGACCGTCGAGAATGAGCAGTTCTTC CASRSTGTVENEQFF
TRBD2 many TRBJ2-7 TRBV5-1 TGCGCCAGCAGCTCTCGGGGGGGGTCGTACGAGCAGTACTTC CASSSRGGSYEQYF
. many TRBJ1-2 TRBV6-5 TGTGCCAGCAGTTACTCGAGGCAGGGCTATGGCTACACCTTC CASSYSRQGYGYTF
TRBD2 many TRBJ2-5 TRBV12-3/TRBV12-4 TGTGCCAGCAGTTTCGGGGGGGCTCTGGAGACCCAGTACTTC CASSFGGALETQYF
TRBD1 few TRBJ1-5 TRBV6-1 TGTGCCAGCGGAGAGGGGACAGGGAGCAATCAGCCCCAGCATTTT CASGEGTGSNQPQHF
. few TRBJ1-1 TRBV11-2 TGTGCCAGCAGCTTAGACCCCGGGTTAGGTGAAGCTTTCTTT CASSLDPGLGEAFF
TRBD2 few TRBJ2-1 TRBV3-1 TGTGCCAGCAGCCAGGGGACTAGCGGGAGAGACTACAATGAGCAGTTCTTC CASSQGTSGRDYNEQFF
. many TRBJ2-6 TRBV7-9 TGTGCCAGCAGAGTTGGGACTTCGAGCTCTGGGGCCAACGTCCTGACTTTC CASRVGTSSSGANVLTF
TRBD1 many TRBJ2-1 TRBV29-1 TGCAGCGCCGACAGGGGGAGGGATGAGCAGTTCTTC CSADRGRDEQFF
. few TRBJ1-3 TRBV15 TGTGCCACCAGCGGTACAGGGAAGGCGCGGGGAAACACCATATATTTT CATSGTGKARGNTIYF
TRBD2 many TRBJ2-2 TRBV4-1 TGCGCCAGCAGCCAGGGACTAGCGGGAACAACGGGCGCCGGGGAGCTGTTTTTT CASSQGLAGTTGAGELFF
. . TRBJ1-4 TRBV11-2 TGTGCCAGCAGCTTAGACCCAGGGACTAATGAAAAACTGTTTTTT CASSLDPGTNEKLFF
. . TRBJ2-5 TRBV24-1 TGTGCCACCAGTGATATGTGGATGGGAGAGACCCAGTACTTC CATSDMWMGETQYF
TRBD1 few TRBJ2-2 TRBV12-3/TRBV12-4 TGTGCCAGCAGTTTGGGACCGGGACAGGGATGGGCCGGGGAGCTGTTTTTT CASSLGPGQGWAGELFF
TRBD2 many TRBJ2-3 TRBV6-4 TGTGCCAGCAGTGAGGGGACTAGCGGGGCAGATACGCAGTATTTT CASSEGTSGADTQYF
. many TRBJ1-4 TRBV20-1 TGCAGTGCTAGAGTGGAATCAACTAATGAAAAACTGTTTTTT CSARVESTNEKLFF
. few TRBJ2-7 TRBV7-2 TGTGCCAGCAGCTTAGGACTAGTAGCCGAGCAGTACTTC CASSLGLVAEQYF
TRBD2 . TRBJ2-7 TRBV5-5 TGTGCCAGCAGCTTGTCACTAGCGGGAGTAGTGTACGAGCAGTACTTC CASSLSLAGVVYEQYF
. . TRBJ2-2 TRBV7-8 TGTGCCAGCAGCTTAACTGCCGGGACAACCTCGAACACCGGGGAGCTGTTTTTT CASSLTAGTTSNTGELFF
. many TRBJ1-2 TRBV29-1 TGCAGCGGCCCGGGACTTTGTAACTATGGCTACACCTTC CSGPGLCNYGYTF
. many TRBJ2-3 TRBV5-1 TGCGCCAGCAGCTTGGAAGGCCGTATTACCACAGATACGCAGTATTTT CASSLEGRITTDTQYF
. . TRBJ1-4 TRBV20-1 TGCAGTGCTAGAGGAGGGGTTGGTGAAAAACTGTTTTTT CSARGGVGEKLFF
TRBD1 many TRBJ1-2 TRBV6-1 TGTGCCAGCAGTGAAAGAAGGGTAGGGGGCGAGGATGGCTACACCTTC CASSERRVGGEDGYTF
. . TRBJ2-2 TRBV3-2 TGTGCCAGCACCCAGGGACAGGGTTGGACCGGGGAGCTGTTTTTT CASTQGQGWTGELFF
. . TRBJ2-5 TRBV7-3 TGTGCCAGCAGCTTAACCAATGGTCCCCAAGAGACCCAGTACTTC CASSLTNGPQETQYF
TRBD1 many TRBJ1-6 TRBV5-1 TGCGCCAGCAGCTTGGTATGGGGACAGGATTCACCCCTCCACTTT CASSLVWGQDSPLHF
. few TRBJ1-2 TRBV9 TGTGCCAGCAGCGCTACAGGGTCCTATGGCTACACCTTC CASSATGSYGYTF
TRBD1 few TRBJ1-1 TRBV2 TGTGCCAGCACCTTCAGGGGGACAGGGACTGAAGCTTTCTTT CASTFRGTGTEAFF